This T cell receptor beta chain was documented in a study of cytomegalovirus exposure and HLA in healthy donors. Overall study context: One earlier analysis, a look at around 170 million T cells, found some 100 million unique TCR beta sequences. Study-wide results and caveats: CMV antigen specificity was confirmed in vitro for a few CMV-associated chains. In the analysis, some V segments, TRBV6-2 and TRBV6-3 included, were excluded as indistinguishable.

Germline assignment: CDR1 SGHNT and CDR2 YYREEE (reference sequence). The V and J ends lost 2 bases and 8 bases respectively, with 12 bases between them. The CDR3 runs 13 residues. The PCR had 60 Vbeta and 13 Jbeta primers. The table came from immunoSEQ multiplex PCR; TCRdb's copy has only in-frame clones and leaves some out. The table has around 70,000 clones, roughly 82% seen once; the top ten hold 9.5% to 13%. In its sample, this clone was seen once. Its antigen is not known. The TCR was taken from a male donor in good health and CMV-seropositive. Material: PBMCs. V gene TRBV5-4 combines with J gene TRBJ2-3; weak D call: TRBD1 (6 bases). For the CDR3, the DNA is TGTGCCAGCAGCTTACTACAGGGCGGTACGCAGTATTTT. It translates to CASSLLQGGTQYF.